The T cell receptor beta chain under discussion was sequenced for a study of blood T cell repertoires in COVID-19. Across the study: T cells, B-cell-depleted T cells, or PBMCs supplied cDNA or gDNA.

Residents of 24 US areas, aged about 18 to 95 years, made up the participants. Participant-reported clinical history was the basis for cohort assignment. Germline V gives CDR1 SNHLY, CDR2 FYNNEI. The CDR3 sequence is 14 residues long. Trimming stripped 3 bases from V and 4 bases from J, with 12 bases between. The authors' processing: Amplifying reference gene primers gave estimates of nucleated cell counts. The data were produced by immunoSEQ multiplex PCR, yet TCRdb's version contains in-frame clones alone and is incomplete. The D gene and trimming were derived from the DNA, and the V and J assignments and clone size from that table. The table shows 150,000 to 200,000 clones, with 80% to 85% occurring only once.

What was sequenced was PBMCs or T cells enriched from blood (not recorded which). The chain uses TRBV2 and TRBJ1-1, with D hard to call. The clonotype originates from a woman in her twenties or thirties who had been exposed to COVID-19. Written as DNA, the CDR3 is TGTGCCAGCAGTGATCCCGGGGAAGTCACTGAAGCTTTCTTT. Translating gives CASSDPGEVTEAFF.